These 32 T cell receptor beta chains originate from one sample sequenced in a study of T cell changes during pregnancy in multiple sclerosis. This table comes from immunoSEQ multiplex PCR, and its TCRdb copy is limited to in-frame clones, with some not included. The sample records about 61,000 clones, over 90% being singletons. The sample in question was CD8+ T cells from peripheral blood mononuclear cells, obtained in the third trimester of pregnancy. The receptors originated from a female donor with multiple sclerosis, enrolled in a pregnancy study.

This clone was observed once. This sequence joins TRBV29-1 and TRBJ2-7; TRBD1 aligns across 8 bases. V dropped 7 bases and J dropped 5; count of bases not matched to a gene: 10. Germline lookup yields CDR1 SQVTM and CDR2 ANQGSEA. CDR3 length equals 13 residues. CDR3: CSAWGTGPDEQYF. The CDR3 DNA follows: TGCAGCGCATGGGGGACAGGCCCCGACGAGCAGTACTTC.

The chain is built from TRBV7-9 and TRBJ2-3; D is possibly TRBD2 (6 bases). Germline loops: CDR1 SEHNR, CDR2 FQNEAQ (reference sequence). The CDR3 runs to 19 residues. Deletions cut 5 bases from V and 0 bases from J, with 24 bases between. CDR3 sequence reads: CASSPRWGEGVTSTDTQYF. CDR3 coding DNA: TGTGCCAGCAGCCCTCGCTGGGGGGAAGGGGTTACTAGCACAGATACGCAGTATTTT.

The rearrangement uses TRBV28 and TRBJ2-7; D not resolved. Germline V lookup: CDR1 MDHEN, CDR2 SYDVKM. The CDR3 runs 13 residues. Trimming took off 5 bases at V and 0 bases at J, with 8 bases between the two ends. CDR3 residues: CASSRTDSYEQYF. CDR3 in DNA: TGTGCCAGCAGTCGCACAGACTCCTACGAGCAGTACTTC.

The chain couples TRBV28 to TRBJ2-1, with TRBD2 matching 11 bases. V shed 2 bases, J shed 3 bases, and the junction held 0 bases outside the gene matches. The germline gives CDR1 MDHEN, CDR2 SYDVKM. This CDR3 has 15 amino acids. The chain's CDR3 is CASSLGLAGYNEQFF. CDR3 coding DNA: TGTGCCAGCAGTTTAGGACTAGCGGGCTACAATGAGCAGTTCTTC.

The CDR3: CASSPGDFSNQPQHF. The CDR3 nucleotides read TGTGCCAGCAGCCCTGGGGACTTTAGCAATCAGCCCCAGCATTTT. The gene calls are TRBV5-5 and TRBJ1-5, with D perhaps TRBD1 (5 bases). Trimming cost V 4 bases and J 0 bases, with 11 bases left between them. Per germline, CDR1 SGHKS and CDR2 YYEKEE (reference sequence). The CDR3 runs to 15 residues.

The chain is built from TRBV5-6 and TRBJ2-7; TRBD1 matches at 10 bases. Germline values: CDR1 SGHDT, CDR2 YYEEEE. The V gene end was trimmed by 2 bases and the J gene end by 4 bases; junction bases not matched to a gene: 6. The CDR3 extends over 15 amino acids. The CDR3 region is CASSFPWDRGYEQYF. The CDR3 DNA reads as TGTGCCAGCAGCTTCCCCTGGGACAGGGGATACGAGCAGTACTTC.

In DNA form, the CDR3 reads TGTGCCAGCAGTGAATTCAGGAATCAAGAGACCCAGTACTTC. Amino acid sequence: CASSEFRNQETQYF. The chain recombines TRBV25-1 with TRBJ2-5; no firm D call. CDR3 length: 14 amino acids. Between the trimmed V and J ends, which lost 1 base and 2 bases, there was a span of 8 bases. Germline CDR1 MGHDK, CDR2 SYGVNS.

V gene TRBV5-1 combines with J gene TRBJ1-4; 10 positions match TRBD1. The length of the CDR3 is 16 residues. CDR1 SGHRS and CDR2 YFSETQ come from the germline V gene. The trim removed 3 bases at V and 6 bases at J, leaving 8 bases unmatched. The CDR3 region is CASSYGDRGRDEKLFF. The CDR3 bases are TGCGCCAGCAGCTACGGGGACAGGGGAAGGGATGAAAAACTGTTTTTT.

The chain recombines TRBV29-1 with TRBJ2-1, with TRBD1 identical over 10 bases. The germline gives CDR1 SQVTM, CDR2 ANQGSEA. The V segment lost 7 bases and the J segment 6 bases; nucleotides outside the gene matches: 3. The CDR3 is made up of 12 amino acids. The CDR3 DNA is TGCAGCGCCGGGACAGGGGTCAATGAGCAGTTCTTC. It yields the protein CSAGTGVNEQFF.

The J gene is TRBJ2-3, the V gene TRBV5-5; 7 bases map to TRBD1. Germline V gene data show CDR1 as SGHKS and CDR2 as YYEKEE (reference sequence). This CDR3 has 13 amino acids. Germline trimming cut 7 bases from V and 0 bases from J; bases unmatched to any gene: 2. The CDR3: CASPGQSTDTQYF. The CDR3 DNA is TGTGCCAGCCCGGGACAGAGCACAGATACGCAGTATTTT.

J is TRBJ2-1 and V is TRBV15; perhaps TRBD2 as D (6 bases). CDR1 LNHNV and CDR2 YYDKDF come from the germline V gene (reference sequence). This CDR3 spans 15 amino acids. V dropped 5 bases and J dropped 6 bases, with 17 bases sitting between them. Written as DNA, the CDR3 is TGTGCCACCAGCCCCGAGCGGGTGGGTGGCAATGAGCAGTTCTTC. Residues: CATSPERVGGNEQFF.

This chain joins TRBV15 and TRBJ1-3; 8 nucleotides agree with TRBD1. The CDR3 contains 15 residues. V shed 4 bases, J shed 5 bases, and the junction held 7 bases outside the gene matches. Germline V gene data show CDR1 as LNHNV and CDR2 as YYDKDF (reference sequence). CDR3 region: CATSIDRGPRNTIYF. As DNA, the CDR3 is TGTGCCACCAGCATTGACAGGGGACCGAGAAACACCATATATTTT.

The chain is built from TRBV7-6 and TRBJ2-7; 7 bases map to TRBD1. The J segment lost 3 bases and the V segment lost 5 bases, leaving 10 bases of the junction unmatched. This CDR3 spans 15 amino acids. Germline CDR1 and CDR2: SGHVS and FNYEAQ. The CDR3 spells CASSPWTGSLYEQYF. In DNA, the CDR3 is TGTGCCAGCAGCCCCTGGACAGGCTCTCTCTACGAGCAGTACTTC. Looking up the rest from reference TRBV7-6 and TRBJ2-7 gives the full variable domain: GAGVSQSPRYKVTKRGQDVALRCDPISGHVSLYWYRQALGQGPEFLTYFNYEAQQDKSGLPNDRFSAERPEGSISTLTIQRTEQRDSAMYRCASSPWTGSLYEQYFGPGTRLTVT.

The chain couples TRBV2 to TRBJ2-1; 7 bases are shared with TRBD2. This CDR3 has 15 amino acids. Germline-derived CDR1 and CDR2 are SNHLY and FYNNEI. The junction had 5 bases not matched to a gene; V was cut back by 2 bases and J by 4 bases. The CDR3 is CASSERAGLYNEQFF. In DNA, the CDR3 is TGTGCCAGCAGTGAAAGAGCGGGACTGTACAATGAGCAGTTCTTC.

The chain has TRBV27 and TRBJ2-5; weak D call: TRBD1 (5 bases). Germline V gene data show CDR1 as MNHEY and CDR2 as SMNVEV (reference sequence). V shed 11 bases and J shed 7 bases, with 17 bases lying between them. The CDR3 runs to 12 residues. CDR3 protein: CAARAYTGTQYF. In DNA, the CDR3 is TGTGCCGCCAGGGCATATACCGGGACCCAGTACTTC.

The V gene is TRBV4-2, the J gene TRBJ2-7; weak D call: TRBD1 (5 bases). Trimming left V 2 bases short and J 6 bases short, with 17 bases between. CDR3 length equals 15 residues. CDR1 and CDR2 from the germline V gene are LGHNA and YNFKEQ. CDR3 DNA: TGTGCCAGCAGCCAATCGACTCCACCAACAGGCGAGCAGTACTTC. Translation: CASSQSTPPTGEQYF.

This chain uses TRBV6-1 with TRBJ1-1; the match to TRBD1 covers 9 bases. Per the germline V gene, CDR1 is MNHNS and CDR2 is SASEGT. The CDR3 covers 14 residues. With 6 bases clipped from V and 4 bases from J, the junction kept 6 bases outside the gene matches. The CDR3 sequence is CASRGTGLTTEAFF. The DNA of the CDR3 is TGTGCCAGCAGGGGGACAGGGTTGACCACTGAAGCTTTCTTT.

The V and J genes are TRBV12-5 and TRBJ2-4; D perhaps matches TRBD1 (5 bases). In germline, CDR1 is LGHNT, CDR2 FRNRAP. The CDR3 runs to 16 residues. V was shortened by 0 bases and J by 3 bases, with 12 bases between the two germline ends. The CDR3 bases are TGTGCTAGTGGTTTGGTAGCAGGGCCTTACAAAAACATTCAGTACTTC. Protein sequence: CASGLVAGPYKNIQYF. The variable domain in full, completed from reference TRBV12-5 and TRBJ2-4, reads DARVTQTPRHKVTEMGQEVTMRCQPILGHNTVFWYRQTMMQGLELLAYFRNRAPLDDSGMPKDRFSAEMPDATLATLKIQPSEPRDSAVYFCASGLVAGPYKNIQYFGAGTRLSVL.

The V gene is TRBV5-4, the J gene TRBJ1-1, with 12 bases matching TRBD1. The germline V gene encodes CDR1 SGHNT and CDR2 YYREEE (reference sequence). The CDR3 has 15 amino acids. V shed 3 bases and J 3 bases; nucleotides not matched to a gene: 3. DNA for the CDR3: TGTGCCAGCAGCTCTGGGACAGGGGGCTACACTGAAGCTTTCTTT. The encoded protein is CASSSGTGGYTEAFF.

The rearrangement uses TRBV15 and TRBJ1-5; TRBD1 is a possible D gene (5 bases). This CDR3 is 15 amino acids long. Germline CDR1 is LNHNV and CDR2 is YYDKDF (reference sequence). Trimming shortened V by 0 bases and J by 0 bases, and 6 bases separated the two germline ends. In DNA, the CDR3 is TGTGCCACCAGCAGAGAACAGGTTAGCAATCAGCCCCAGCATTTT. Amino acid sequence: CATSREQVSNQPQHF.

The chain couples TRBV5-1 to TRBJ2-2; 12 nucleotides line up with TRBD1. CDR1 is SGHRS, CDR2 YFSETQ, per germline. This CDR3 spans 19 amino acids. Unmatched junction bases numbered 12, after V lost 2 bases and J lost 4 bases. This chain's CDR3 is CASSFLPPGQGAGTGELFF. The CDR3 coding sequence is TGCGCCAGCAGCTTTCTCCCCCCGGGACAGGGGGCGGGCACCGGGGAGCTGTTTTTT.

The J gene is TRBJ2-7, the V gene TRBV2; 10 positions match TRBD2. V was pared by 6 bases and J by 3 bases, with 11 bases of the junction left unmatched. CDR3 length: 16 residues. Germline lookup yields CDR1 SNHLY and CDR2 FYNNEI. CDR3 DNA sequence: TGTGCCAGCAGAGGCCCCGGGACTAGCGATTACTACGAGCAGTACTTC. This codes for CASRGPGTSDYYEQYF.

The gene calls are TRBV6-6 and TRBJ1-3; D gene uncertain. The CDR3 sequence is 16 residues long. Germline CDR1 is MNHNY and CDR2 is SVGAGI (reference sequence). The V end was cut by 8 bases, the J end by 0 bases, with 17 bases between. The CDR3 DNA reads TGTGCCAGCTTGGGCAGGTCGACCGTCTCTGGAAACACCATATATTTT. Protein sequence: CASLGRSTVSGNTIYF.

The chain uses TRBV11-2 and TRBJ2-7; 9 bases are a match to TRBD1. The length of the CDR3 is 17 residues. Germline V lookup: CDR1 SGHAT, CDR2 FQNNGV. J gave up 5 bases and V 4 bases, and 15 bases lay outside the gene matches. CDR3 nucleotide sequence: TGTGCCAGCAGCTCTTCCCTGGGACAGGGAATTGTGGACGAGCAGTACTTC. It specifies CASSSSLGQGIVDEQYF.

This chain joins TRBV7-9 and TRBJ2-5; 8 positions match TRBD1. With V trimmed by 4 bases and J by 1 base, 5 bases remained unmatched. Germline-derived CDR1 and CDR2 are SEHNR and FQNEAQ (reference sequence). CDR3 length: 15 residues. The CDR3 is CASSSATGGQETQYF. CDR3 bases: TGTGCCAGCAGCTCGGCAACAGGGGGCCAAGAGACCCAGTACTTC. The full variable domain, rest sourced from reference TRBV7-9 and TRBJ2-5, is DTGVSQNPRHKITKRGQNVTFRCDPISEHNRLYWYRQTLGQGPEFLTYFQNEAQLEKSRLLSDRFSAERPKGSFSTLEIQRTEQGDSAMYLCASSSATGGQETQYFGPGTRLLVL.

The rearrangement joins TRBV19 to TRBJ2-7; TRBD2 matches 7 bases. The germline V gene encodes CDR1 LNHDA and CDR2 SQIVND (reference sequence). CDR3 length equals 14 residues. The V and J ends lost 3 bases and 6 bases, in that order; junction bases with no gene match: 8. CDR3 DNA sequence: TGTGCCAGTAGTATTGGAGCGGGATGGGGCGAGCAGTACTTC. This sequence encodes CASSIGAGWGEQYF.

This clone was recorded once. The rearrangement joins TRBV15 to TRBJ2-7; tentative D call: TRBD2 (6 bases). CDR3 length: 16 residues. V was cut by 3 bases and J by 3 bases, with 18 bases left in between. Germline assignment: CDR1 LNHNV and CDR2 YYDKDF (reference sequence). CDR3 sequence: CATSSLPPGLGYEQYF. The CDR3 DNA sequence: TGTGCCACCAGCAGTCTCCCCCCGGGACTGGGCTACGAGCAGTACTTC.

The chain links TRBV7-9 to TRBJ1-1; possibly TRBD1 for D (5 bases). This CDR3 region has 16 residues. V shed 5 bases and J shed 3 bases, with 19 bases lying between them. Germline V gene data show CDR1 as SEHNR and CDR2 as FQNEAQ (reference sequence). The CDR3 here is CASSPPLGGRDTEAFF. Written as DNA, the CDR3 is TGTGCCAGCAGCCCCCCCTTGGGGGGAAGGGACACTGAAGCTTTCTTT.

V gene TRBV5-6 combines with J gene TRBJ1-2; D is perhaps TRBD1 (6 bases). Trimming removed 0 bases from V and 5 bases from J, with 17 bases in between. The germline V gene encodes CDR1 SGHDT and CDR2 YYEEEE. This CDR3 is built from 16 residues. This chain's CDR3 is CASSLVSAGEEYGYTF. The DNA of the CDR3 is TGTGCCAGCAGCTTGGTCAGCGCAGGGGAAGAGTATGGCTACACCTTC.

The chain carries TRBV4-2 and TRBJ2-1; 10 bases fit TRBD2. The V segment lost 4 bases and the J segment 8 bases; nucleotides outside the gene matches: 8. CDR3 length: 15 amino acids. CDR1 LGHNA and CDR2 YNFKEQ come from the germline V gene. CDR3 in DNA: TGTGCCAGCAGCCCCCCAGCGGGAGGGCCTTATGAGCAGTTCTTC. This codes for CASSPPAGGPYEQFF.

The chain is built from TRBV28 and TRBJ1-3, with no clear D. V lost 6 bases, J lost 2 bases, and 17 bases lay in between. The germline V gene has CDR1 MDHEN and CDR2 SYDVKM. The CDR3 has 16 residues. CDR3 nucleotide sequence: TGTGCCAGCAGCCCCCGTTGGTCCGGGACTGGAAACACCATATATTTT. This gives the protein CASSPRWSGTGNTIYF.

The chain uses TRBV7-2 and TRBJ1-1; D gene ambiguous. Trimming shortened V by 11 bases and J by 0 bases, and 16 bases separated the two germline ends. This CDR3 is 14 amino acids long. Per germline, CDR1 SGHTA and CDR2 FQGNSA. CDR3 nucleotide sequence: TGTGCCTGCTCATGGGCTAACATGAACACTGAAGCTTTCTTT. It yields the protein CACSWANMNTEAFF.